The T cell receptor (beta chain) under discussion was sequenced for a study of CD8+ T cells in alopecia areata. Study as a whole: Twice a day, 5 to 10 mg of oral tofacitinib was administered to treated patients.

The study team obtained lesional scalp punch biopsies and peripheral blood from alopecia areata patients. cDNA reverse transcribed from extracted RNA served as the sequencing template. TCRdb's copy holds only in-frame clones and misses some; the assay was immunoSEQ multiplex PCR. The table has more than 85,000 clones, 35% to 45% seen once. V was shortened by 1 base and J by 13 bases, with 11 bases between the two germline ends. Germline assignment: CDR1 GTSNPN and CDR2 SVGIG (reference sequence). This CDR3 contains 11 residues. This chain uses TRBV30 with TRBJ1-5, with a possible D match to TRBD1 (6 bases). The sequenced material came from CD4+ T cells sorted from blood. This clonotype originated in a human donor with alopecia areata. CDR3: CAWSDRGAQHF. CDR3 bases: TGTGCCTGGAGTGATAGGGGGGCACAGCATTTT.